One and the same sample provided the 19 T cell receptor beta chains below, sequenced in a study of CD8+ T cells in alopecia areata. Once RNA had been extracted, it was reverse transcribed into cDNA to act as the sequencing template. Assay: immunoSEQ multiplex PCR; the TCRdb copy retains only in-frame clones and omits some. Of fewer than 200,000 clones detected, around three fifths appear once; the ten largest clones hold about 15%. The sequenced sample was CD4+ T cells sorted from blood, obtained at week 0. The receptors were sampled from a human donor with alopecia areata.

The genes are TRBV4-2 and TRBJ2-3; 11 positions match TRBD2. The CDR3 spans 17 residues. V trimming: 5 bases; J trimming: 0 bases; junction bases outside the gene matches: 7. Germline loops: CDR1 LGHNA, CDR2 YNFKEQ. The CDR3 DNA sequence: TGTGCCAGCAGCGGACCTAGCGGGGGGACTAGCACAGATACGCAGTATTTT. This gives the protein CASSGPSGGTSTDTQYF.

The chain combines TRBV30 with TRBJ1-1, with D perhaps matching TRBD1 (5 bases). The germline V and J ends were trimmed by 3 bases and 5 bases, with 13 bases remaining between them. Germline loops: CDR1 GTSNPN, CDR2 SVGIG (reference sequence). The length of the CDR3 is 13 residues. The CDR3 loop reads CAWRNLGGTEAFF. The CDR3, as DNA: TGTGCCTGGAGGAATCTCGGGGGGACTGAAGCTTTCTTT.

There are a few counts of this clone. This rearrangement joins TRBV30 to TRBJ1-1, with D perhaps TRBD1 (6 bases). CDR3 length: 15 amino acids. The V gene lost 1 base and the J gene lost 4 bases, with 16 bases spanning the gap. Germline lookup yields CDR1 GTSNPN and CDR2 SVGIG (reference sequence). CDR3: CAWSDRASWGTEAFF. Written as DNA, the CDR3 is TGTGCCTGGAGTGACAGGGCCTCTTGGGGCACTGAAGCTTTCTTT.

For the CDR3, the DNA is TGTGCCTGGAGTGTACGGGATACAGAGCAGTACTTC. This codes for CAWSVRDTEQYF. This chain uses TRBV30 with TRBJ2-7; a possible D gene is TRBD2 (5 bases). The CDR3 is 12 residues long. Germline CDR1 and CDR2: GTSNPN and SVGIG (reference sequence). Trimming took off 0 bases at V and 7 bases at J, with 10 bases between the two ends.

The chain couples TRBV30 to TRBJ2-1, with TRBD1 identical over 10 bases. V trimming: 0 bases; J trimming: 2 bases; junction bases outside the gene matches: 1. The length of the CDR3 is 15 residues. Germline-derived CDR1 and CDR2 are GTSNPN and SVGIG (reference sequence). The CDR3 DNA follows: TGTGCCTGGAGTGTCGGGACAGGGGCCTACAATGAGCAGTTCTTC. Protein product: CAWSVGTGAYNEQFF.

The V gene is TRBV7-2, the J gene TRBJ2-1; D perhaps matches TRBD2 (5 bases). This CDR3 is 13 amino acids long. The ends were cut back, 7 bases at V and 7 bases at J, with 14 bases in the middle. Per the germline V gene, CDR1 is SGHTA and CDR2 is FQGNSA. The CDR3 sequence is CASIASPGNEQFF. As DNA, the CDR3 is TGTGCCAGCATAGCTTCCCCGGGGAATGAGCAGTTCTTC.

The chain joins TRBV5-1 to TRBJ1-5, with unresolved D. CDR3 length: 14 amino acids. Looked up from germline, CDR1 is SGHRS and CDR2 is YFSETQ. Trimming shortened V by 3 bases and J by 5 bases, and 12 bases separated the two germline ends. CDR3 sequence (DNA): TGCGCCAGCAGCTCAGTCCCGGGTTATCAGCCCCAGCATTTT. Amino acid sequence: CASSSVPGYQPQHF.

This chain links TRBV5-1 with TRBJ1-5; possible D gene TRBD1, 5 bases. Germline-derived CDR1 and CDR2 are SGHRS and YFSETQ. Trimming stripped 0 bases from V and 7 bases from J, with 11 bases between. CDR3 length: 14 residues. Written as DNA, the CDR3 is TGCGCCAGCAGCTTGGACGCCTCAGGGCAGCCCCAGCATTTT. It encodes CASSLDASGQPQHF.

CDR3 residues: CAWSEEQVLNNSPLHF. The CDR3 DNA follows: TGTGCCTGGAGTGAAGAACAGGTTCTCAATAATTCACCCCTCCACTTT. The V gene is TRBV30, the J gene TRBJ1-6; D possibly corresponds to TRBD1 (5 bases). Germline lookup yields CDR1 GTSNPN and CDR2 SVGIG (reference sequence). The CDR3 has 16 amino acids. V was cut by 1 base and J by 5 bases, with 15 bases left in between.

The CDR3 loop is CATSRDRGGAVTGELFF. Here the CDR3 DNA reads TGTGCCACCAGCAGAGATCGAGGAGGGGCGGTCACCGGGGAGCTGTTTTTT. This chain connects TRBV15 to TRBJ2-2; D is possibly TRBD2 (6 bases). Trimming removed 0 bases from V and 4 bases from J, with 15 bases in between. The CDR3 has 17 residues. Per germline, CDR1 LNHNV and CDR2 YYDKDF (reference sequence).

The chain uses TRBV12-5 and TRBJ2-5; D gene unclear. Trimming shortened V by 0 bases and J by 2 bases, and 10 bases separated the two germline ends. The CDR3 has 15 residues. Germline CDR1 and CDR2: LGHNT and FRNRAP. The CDR3 DNA is TGTGCTAGTGGTTTGGTCCAGACTGGTCAAGAGACCCAGTACTTC. As protein: CASGLVQTGQETQYF.

This chain joins TRBV30 and TRBJ1-6; perhaps TRBD1 as D (6 bases). This CDR3 spans 12 amino acids. Germline V gene lookup returns CDR1 GTSNPN and CDR2 SVGIG (reference sequence). The V and J ends lost 2 bases and 10 bases respectively, with 9 bases between them. CDR3 amino acids: CAWSQGRSPLHF. The CDR3 DNA reads TGTGCCTGGAGTCAGGGGAGATCACCCCTCCACTTT.

The gene calls are TRBV27 and TRBJ1-2; a weak D match, TRBD1 (5 bases). Germline CDR1 and CDR2: MNHEY and SMNVEV (reference sequence). This CDR3 is 14 amino acids long. Deletions cut 6 bases from V and 4 bases from J, with 15 bases between. The CDR3: CASRRGGGSYGYTF. CDR3 sequence (DNA): TGTGCCAGCAGACGTGGGGGGGGATCCTATGGCTACACCTTC.

The rearrangement uses TRBV29-1 and TRBJ1-2, with 9 bases lining up with TRBD1. In germline, CDR1 is SQVTM, CDR2 ANQGSEA. The CDR3 runs 14 residues. The V and J ends lost 2 bases and 8 bases, in that order; junction bases with no gene match: 9. The CDR3 coding sequence is TGCAGCGTTGAAAGACGGACAGGGGCTAGCGGCTACACCTTC. It encodes CSVERRTGASGYTF.

The chain combines TRBV4-1 with TRBJ2-5, with D possibly being TRBD2 (6 bases). V was shortened by 1 base and J by 9 bases, with 15 bases between the two germline ends. This CDR3 contains 14 residues. Germline CDR1 and CDR2: MGHRA and YSYEKL. CDR3 region: CASSQGSSGAPQYF. CDR3 coding DNA: TGCGCCAGCAGCCAAGGGAGTAGCGGTGCGCCCCAGTACTTC.

V gene TRBV10-3 combines with J gene TRBJ2-3; possible D gene TRBD2, 7 bases. This CDR3 region has 16 residues. Germline-derived CDR1 and CDR2 are ENHRY and SYGVKD. Trimming took off 3 bases at V and 5 bases at J, with 18 bases between the two ends. The CDR3 sequence is CAISDRGGGAGDTQYF. The CDR3, as DNA: TGTGCCATCAGTGACCGAGGAGGGGGGGCCGGAGATACGCAGTATTTT.

The J gene is TRBJ2-2, the V gene TRBV5-1, with D perhaps matching TRBD1 (6 bases). V was clipped by 2 bases and J by 1 base, with 9 bases between them. Germline V gene lookup returns CDR1 SGHRS and CDR2 YFSETQ. The length of the CDR3 is 15 residues. The CDR3 sequence: CASSLGTMNTGELFF. The CDR3 bases are TGCGCCAGCAGCTTAGGGACAATGAACACCGGGGAGCTGTTTTTT.

This sequence joins TRBV5-1 and TRBJ1-1; no firm D call. V lost 3 bases, J lost 4 bases, and 13 bases lay in between. Germline V lookup: CDR1 SGHRS, CDR2 YFSETQ. The CDR3 is 14 amino acids. The CDR3 DNA reads as TGCGCCAGCAGCTCTGAGGAATTCGGCACTGAAGCTTTCTTT. Translated, it gives CASSSEEFGTEAFF.

This rearrangement joins TRBV7-9 to TRBJ2-5, with D possibly TRBD2 on 5 matching bases. The CDR3 runs to 15 residues. With 5 bases removed from V and 5 bases from J, the gap between germline ends came to 18 bases. Germline CDR1 SEHNR, CDR2 FQNEAQ (reference sequence). CDR3 residues: CASSPRRTGSETQYF. CDR3 nucleotide sequence: TGTGCCAGCAGCCCGAGGCGAACGGGAAGCGAGACCCAGTACTTC.